This passage covers 8 T cell receptor beta chains from one sample sequenced in a study of blood T cell repertoires in COVID-19. Sequencing used immunoSEQ multiplex PCR; TCRdb keeps in-frame clones, though not all of them. Of about 310,000 clones listed, roughly 91% are singletons. The specimen sequenced was peripheral blood. The receptors here all came from a man aged 50-59 years with active or convalescent COVID-19.

This clone was observed a single time. The gene calls are TRBV6-6 and TRBJ2-1; 8 bases agree with TRBD1. This CDR3 comprises 21 residues. The V gene's germline CDR1 is MNHNY and CDR2 SVGAGI (reference sequence). V dropped 6 bases and J dropped 1; count of bases not matched to a gene: 23. The CDR3 loop reads CASSPIGGQEASRGSYNEQFF. The CDR3 DNA is TGTGCCAGCAGCCCGATCGGGGGACAGGAGGCTTCCCGTGGTTCCTACAATGAGCAGTTCTTC.

The V and J genes are TRBV18 and TRBJ2-2; D is unclear. The germline V and J ends were trimmed by 1 base and 6 bases, with 9 bases remaining between them. CDR3 size: 14 residues. CDR1 and CDR2 from the germline V gene are KGHSH and LQKENI. The CDR3 region has the DNA TGTGCCAGCTCACCACTCCCACAGTCCGGGGAGCTGTTTTTT. Translation gives CASSPLPQSGELFF.

The sample holds one count of this clone. The V gene is TRBV6-6, the J gene TRBJ2-7; 7 positions agree with TRBD1. Germline V gives CDR1 MNHNY, CDR2 SVGAGI (reference sequence). The CDR3 length is 14 residues. V shed 4 bases, J shed 5 bases, and the junction held 8 bases outside the gene matches. DNA of the CDR3: TGTGCCAGCAGTTCAGGACAGGCCGTCCACGAGCAGTACTTC. Its protein product is CASSSGQAVHEQYF.

The CDR3 spells CASSQDSRGYEQYF. CDR3 bases: TGCGCCAGCAGCCAAGATTCACGCGGCTACGAGCAGTACTTC. J is TRBJ2-7 and V is TRBV4-1; no clear D. The CDR3 length is 14 residues. Trimming cost V 0 bases and J 3 bases, with 9 bases left between them. CDR1 and CDR2 from the germline V gene are MGHRA and YSYEKL.

V gene TRBV5-6 combines with J gene TRBJ1-1, with D perhaps matching TRBD1 (5 bases). Between the trimmed V and J ends, which lost 6 bases and 0 bases, there was a span of 12 bases. Germline V lookup: CDR1 SGHDT, CDR2 YYEEEE. The CDR3 covers 14 residues. CDR3 DNA: TGTGCCAGCATCGGGGGATCTTTGAACACTGAAGCTTTCTTT. Residues: CASIGGSLNTEAFF.

In its sample, this clone was seen once. The V call is TRBV5-1, the J call TRBJ2-3; D might be TRBD1 (5 bases). CDR1 SGHRS and CDR2 YFSETQ come from the germline V gene. Trimming stripped 4 bases from V and 0 bases from J, with 24 bases between. This CDR3 is built from 19 residues. CDR3 loop: CASSQKDKTELPSTDTQYF. The CDR3 nucleotides read TGCGCCAGCAGCCAGAAGGATAAGACAGAGTTACCTAGCACAGATACGCAGTATTTT.

J is TRBJ1-1 and V is TRBV2; possible D gene TRBD1, 5 bases. The CDR3 totals 18 residues. Germline V gene data show CDR1 as SNHLY and CDR2 as FYNNEI. The V gene lost 11 bases and the J gene lost 2 bases, with 30 bases spanning the gap. The CDR3 DNA sequence: TGTGCCTCCTTCGAAGGGATATTCAGGGTGCGGAAAAACACTGAAGCTTTCTTT. Its translation is CASFEGIFRVRKNTEAFF. Full variable domain (rest looked up from reference TRBV2 and TRBJ1-1): EPEVTQTPSHQVTQMGQEVILRCVPISNHLYFYWYRQILGQKVEFLVSFYNNEISEKSEIFDDQFSVERPDGSNFTLKIRSTKLEDSAMYFCASFEGIFRVRKNTEAFFGQGTRLTVV.

The V and J genes are TRBV5-8 and TRBJ1-6; 7 bases match TRBD1. The CDR3 spans 15 residues. Germline V gene lookup returns CDR1 SGHTS and CDR2 YDEGEE. After removal of 5 bases from V and 4 bases from J, the junction contained 6 bases not matched to a gene. The CDR3 DNA reads TGTGCCAGCAGTGAGGGGGCCGAATATAATTCACCCCTCCACTTT. It yields the protein CASSEGAEYNSPLHF.